A single TCR beta chain is shown here with its context. No antigen is known for it. The sample originates from a study of response to subunit inactivated influenza vaccine. Overall study findings and caveats: A suggestion made by the authors is that each seasonal influenza vaccination recruits few new T cells.

From the RT-PCR reads, TCRdb called clonotypes with MiXCR, one entry per CDR3 protein. The data contain hundreds of thousands of distinct CDR3 sequences, 10% to 15% of them singletons. CDR1 SGHAT and CDR2 FQNNGV come from the germline V gene. Deletions cut 0 bases from V and 2 bases from J, with 15 bases between. This CDR3 is 17 amino acids long. This clonotype originated in a middle-aged man who received an inactivated influenza vaccine. The chain uses TRBV11-2 and TRBJ2-3; D is unresolved. The sequencing here drew on PBMCs from blood, taken on the day of vaccination. The DNA for the CDR3 is TGTGCCAGCAGCTTAGACTTGCACACCGCGGACACAGATACGCAGTATTTT. This sequence encodes CASSLDLHTADTDTQYF. The whole variable domain, filled in from reference TRBV11-2 and TRBJ2-3, reads EAGVAQSPRYKIIEKRQSVAFWCNPISGHATLYWYQQILGQGPKLLIQFQNNGVVDDSQLPKDRFSAERLKGVDSTLKIQPAKLEDSAVYLCASSLDLHTADTDTQYFGPGTRLTVL.